Detailed here is one TCR beta chain. The table lists this clone with many counts. Its antigen remains unidentified. The CDR3 end lies 3 residues beyond the end of the read and is filled in from the germline J gene. Clipping removes 5 bases from V and 5 bases from J, with 6 as the unmatched junction base count. The germline V gene supplies CDR1 KGHSH and CDR2 LQKENI. The CDR3 covers 14 residues, taking in both the cysteine and the phenylalanine. Only the CDR3 bases that were read are kept: 33 of them, in frame from base 1. CVID samples and control samples contributed equivalent amounts of genomic DNA as sequencing input. For every sample, a 60 bp segment covering the rearranged TCRbeta CDR3 region was amplified and then sequenced. The immunoSEQ assay, a bias-corrected multiplex PCR combined with high-throughput sequencing, was used to amplify TCRbeta. Per the source publication's procedure: Every unique nucleotide sequence counted as a clone and was annotated with V, D and J genes, copy number and frequency. Sequences were labeled productive if in frame, and non-productive if out of frame or containing stop codons. Clonality was calculated from Shannon's entropy as previously described. The predicted amino acid sequences of productive clones were used to derive the mean CDR3 Kyte-Doolittle hydropathy. The R hclust function was used to hierarchically cluster scaled V gene usage with Manhattan distance and complete linkage. To assess clone sharing by CDR3 amino acid sequence, 12 repertoires per group were resampled over 100 rounds. The repertoires were searched for about 70 published EBV-specific and roughly 240 published CMV-specific TCRbeta sequences. A couple of CVID samples yielding fewer than 10,000 sequences were excluded from analysis, leaving a few dozen CVID repertoires. The table was pulled from immuneACCESS by TCRdb, which kept in-frame rearrangements only. Such tables lose some clones; where checked, under half of the loss comes from unresolved V genes, and the rest has no known cause. Clone size and the V and J calls come from that table; the DNA yielded D and trimming. This sample has fewer than 35,000 clones in the table, none counted a single time. The top ten constitute approximately 5.4% of the sample.

Standard criteria, namely reduction of serum IgG, IgA and/or IgM below the normal range together with specific antibody deficiency, were applied for the diagnosis of CVID. A total of roughly 46 subjects (approximately 15 female and 29 male; age range roughly 9 to 70 years, mean age around 41) were included in the CVID group. Most CVID patients and most healthy controls were of Caucasian heritage. All CVID subjects had received replacement immunoglobulin therapy for at least one year at the time of study participation. No CVID subject was ill or taking immunomodulatory or immunosuppressive medication when blood was collected. From each donor, about 4.5 to 9 ml of heparinized peripheral whole blood was collected. Genomic DNA from adults with common variable immune deficiency (CVID) and from healthy adult controls was used for sequencing of TCRbeta CDR3 repertoires. Diluted blood was density-centrifuged over Hypaque 1077 or Ficoll-Paque to isolate peripheral blood mononuclear cells. Genomic DNA was obtained from unsorted mononuclear cells through either Qiagen column purification or a centrifugation-based method.

The source of the sample is a study of T cell clonality in common variable immunodeficiency (dated by TCRdb to the mid-2010s). Points the paper makes about the study in general: The authors noted that sequencing repertoires of T cell subpopulations would be needed to clarify what caused the increased clonality in CVID. Despite equal DNA input, controls averaged about 79,000 unique sequences per sample versus roughly 30,000 in CVID samples. TCRbeta clonality was higher in CVID subjects than in healthy controls (t-test p = 0.018), and the increase was most characteristic of about a third of subjects. Healthy controls shared more TCRbeta clones with each other than CVID subjects shared among themselves (p < 0.0001). Differences among patients in the CVID cohort limited the correlations between repertoire features and clinical complications. Reportedly, TCRbeta sequences from CVID had fewer deletions and N-nucleotide insertions, and highly modified clones with 13 or more V deletions were absent from CVID.

The rearrangement joined TRBV18 to TRBJ1-5, with TRBD1 matching 7 junction bases. Sequencing was carried out using peripheral blood mononuclear cells. The source is a human donor with common variable immunodeficiency. CDR3 region: CASSGDRDYQPQHF. The part of the CDR3 DNA that was read is TGTGCCAGCTCAGGCGACAGGGACTATCAGCCC.